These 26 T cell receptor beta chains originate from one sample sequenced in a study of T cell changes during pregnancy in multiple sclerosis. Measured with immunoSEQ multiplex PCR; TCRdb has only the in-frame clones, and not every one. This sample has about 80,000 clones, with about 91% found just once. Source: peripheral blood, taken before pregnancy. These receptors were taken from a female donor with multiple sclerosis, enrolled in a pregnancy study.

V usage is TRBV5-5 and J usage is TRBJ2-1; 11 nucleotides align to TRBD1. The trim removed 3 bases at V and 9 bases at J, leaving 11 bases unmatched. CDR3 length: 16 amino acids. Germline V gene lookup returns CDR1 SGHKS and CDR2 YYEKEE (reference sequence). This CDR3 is CASSWSGGQGAGEQFF. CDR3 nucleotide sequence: TGTGCCAGCAGCTGGAGCGGAGGACAGGGGGCTGGTGAGCAGTTCTTC. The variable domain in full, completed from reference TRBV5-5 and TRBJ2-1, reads DAGVTQSPTHLIKTRGQQVTLRCSPISGHKSVSWYQQVLGQGPQFIFQYYEKEERGRGNFPDRFSARQFPNYSSELNVNALLLGDSALYLCASSWSGGQGAGEQFFGPGTRLTVL.

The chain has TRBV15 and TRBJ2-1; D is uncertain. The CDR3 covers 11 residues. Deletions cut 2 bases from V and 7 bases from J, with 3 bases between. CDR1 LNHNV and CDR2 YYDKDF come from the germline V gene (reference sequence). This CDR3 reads CATSRTNEQFF. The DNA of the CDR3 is TGTGCCACCAGCAGAACAAATGAGCAGTTCTTC.

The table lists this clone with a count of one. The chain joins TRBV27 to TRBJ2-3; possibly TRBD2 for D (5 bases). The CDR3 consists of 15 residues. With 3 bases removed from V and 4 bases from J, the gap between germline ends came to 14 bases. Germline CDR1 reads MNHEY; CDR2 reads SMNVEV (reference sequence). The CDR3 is CASSFSTRIADTQYF. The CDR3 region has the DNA TGTGCCAGCAGTTTTAGTACTAGGATAGCAGATACGCAGTATTTT.

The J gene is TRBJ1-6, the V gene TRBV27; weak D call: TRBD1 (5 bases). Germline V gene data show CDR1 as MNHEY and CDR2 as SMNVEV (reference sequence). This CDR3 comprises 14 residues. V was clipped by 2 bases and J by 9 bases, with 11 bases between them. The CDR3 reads CASSLGQGTSPLHF. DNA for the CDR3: TGTGCCAGCAGTTTAGGGCAGGGAACTTCACCCCTCCACTTT.

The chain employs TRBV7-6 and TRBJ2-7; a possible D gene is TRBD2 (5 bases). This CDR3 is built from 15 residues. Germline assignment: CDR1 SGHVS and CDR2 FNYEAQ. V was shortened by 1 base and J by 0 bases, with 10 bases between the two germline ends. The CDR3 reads CASSLGAASSYEQYF. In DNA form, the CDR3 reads TGTGCCAGCAGCTTAGGAGCGGCGAGCTCCTACGAGCAGTACTTC.

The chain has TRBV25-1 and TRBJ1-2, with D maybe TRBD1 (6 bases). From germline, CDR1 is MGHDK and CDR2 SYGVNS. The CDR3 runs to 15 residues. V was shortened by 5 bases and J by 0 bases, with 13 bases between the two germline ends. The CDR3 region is CASSHQGYANYGYTF. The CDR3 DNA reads TGTGCCAGCAGTCATCAGGGGTATGCTAACTATGGCTACACCTTC.

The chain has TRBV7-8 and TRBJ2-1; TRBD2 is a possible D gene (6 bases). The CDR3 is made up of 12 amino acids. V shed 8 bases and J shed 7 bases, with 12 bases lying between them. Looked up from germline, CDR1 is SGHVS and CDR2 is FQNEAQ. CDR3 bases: TGTGCCAGCGCCACCGGGACTAATGAGCAGTTCTTC. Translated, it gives CASATGTNEQFF.

The CDR3 sequence: CASSLETGVYTF. CDR3 sequence (DNA): TGTGCCAGCAGCTTAGAAACAGGGGTTTACACCTTC. The rearrangement uses TRBV7-9 and TRBJ1-2; 7 positions match TRBD1. The CDR3 loop spans 12 amino acids. Germline CDR1 SEHNR, CDR2 FQNEAQ (reference sequence). V trimming: 1 base; J trimming: 11 bases; junction bases outside the gene matches: 4.

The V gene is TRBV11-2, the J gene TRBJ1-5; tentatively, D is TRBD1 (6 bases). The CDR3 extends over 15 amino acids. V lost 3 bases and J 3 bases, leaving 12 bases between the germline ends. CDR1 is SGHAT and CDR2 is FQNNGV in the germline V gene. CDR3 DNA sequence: TGTGCCAGCAGCTTCGTGGCAGGGGACAATCAGCCCCAGCATTTT. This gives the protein CASSFVAGDNQPQHF.

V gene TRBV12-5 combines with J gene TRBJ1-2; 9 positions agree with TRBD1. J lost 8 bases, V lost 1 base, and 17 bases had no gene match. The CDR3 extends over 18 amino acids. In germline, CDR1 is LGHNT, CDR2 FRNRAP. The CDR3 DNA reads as TGTGCTAGTGGTTTGGAAACCCTCCCGGGACAGGGTATTAGGGGCTACACCTTC. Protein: CASGLETLPGQGIRGYTF. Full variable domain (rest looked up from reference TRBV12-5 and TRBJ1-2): DARVTQTPRHKVTEMGQEVTMRCQPILGHNTVFWYRQTMMQGLELLAYFRNRAPLDDSGMPKDRFSAEMPDATLATLKIQPSEPRDSAVYFCASGLETLPGQGIRGYTFGSGTRLTVV.

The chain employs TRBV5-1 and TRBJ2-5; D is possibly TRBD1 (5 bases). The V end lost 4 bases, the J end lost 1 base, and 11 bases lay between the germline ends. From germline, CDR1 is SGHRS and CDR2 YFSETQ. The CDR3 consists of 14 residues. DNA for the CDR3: TGCGCCAGCAGCGGAACGACAGTCCAAGAGACCCAGTACTTC. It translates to CASSGTTVQETQYF.

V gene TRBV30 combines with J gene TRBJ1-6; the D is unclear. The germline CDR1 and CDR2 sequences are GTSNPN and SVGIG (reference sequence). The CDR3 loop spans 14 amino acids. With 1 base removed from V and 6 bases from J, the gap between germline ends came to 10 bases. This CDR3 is CAWSAEGFNSPLHF. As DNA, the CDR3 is TGTGCCTGGAGTGCGGAGGGCTTTAATTCACCCCTCCACTTT.

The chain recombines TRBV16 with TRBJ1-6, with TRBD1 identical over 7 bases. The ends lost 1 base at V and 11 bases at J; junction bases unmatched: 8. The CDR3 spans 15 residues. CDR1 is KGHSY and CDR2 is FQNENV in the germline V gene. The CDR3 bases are TGTGCCAGCAGCCAATTGACAGGGAATTATGCACCCCTCCACTTT. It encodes CASSQLTGNYAPLHF.

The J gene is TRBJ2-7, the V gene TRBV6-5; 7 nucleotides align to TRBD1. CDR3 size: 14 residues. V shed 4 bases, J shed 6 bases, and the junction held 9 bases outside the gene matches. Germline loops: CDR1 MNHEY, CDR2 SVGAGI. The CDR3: CASSLRTGSGEQYF. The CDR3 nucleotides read TGTGCCAGCAGTTTACGGACAGGTTCGGGCGAGCAGTACTTC.

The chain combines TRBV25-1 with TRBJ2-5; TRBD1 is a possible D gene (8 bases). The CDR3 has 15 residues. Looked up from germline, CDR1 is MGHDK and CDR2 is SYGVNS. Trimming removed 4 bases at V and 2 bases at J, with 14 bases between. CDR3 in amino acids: CASSVHRGGQETQYF. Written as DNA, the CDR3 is TGTGCCAGCAGTGTCCACAGGGGGGGACAAGAGACCCAGTACTTC.

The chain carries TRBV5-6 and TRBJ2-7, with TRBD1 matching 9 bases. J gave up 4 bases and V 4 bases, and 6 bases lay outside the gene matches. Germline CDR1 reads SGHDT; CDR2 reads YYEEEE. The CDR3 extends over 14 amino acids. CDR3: CASSPGTGFYEQYF. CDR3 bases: TGTGCCAGCAGCCCCGGGACAGGGTTTTACGAGCAGTACTTC.

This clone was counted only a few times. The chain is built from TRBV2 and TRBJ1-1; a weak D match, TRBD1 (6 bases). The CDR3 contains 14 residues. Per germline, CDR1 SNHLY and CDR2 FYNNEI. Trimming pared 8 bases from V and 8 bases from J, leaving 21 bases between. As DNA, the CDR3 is TGTGCCAGCGCCGCATTAGGGACAATCAACGAAGCTTTCTTT. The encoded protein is CASAALGTINEAFF.

The CDR3 reads CASSQTGTGGVNQPQHF. The DNA of the CDR3 is TGCGCCAGCAGCCAAACCGGGACAGGGGGCGTGAATCAGCCCCAGCATTTT. V gene TRBV4-1 combines with J gene TRBJ1-5, with 12 bases identical to TRBD1. The CDR3 has 17 residues. The germline CDR1 and CDR2 sequences are MGHRA and YSYEKL. After removal of 2 bases from V and 4 bases from J, the junction contained 6 bases not matched to a gene.

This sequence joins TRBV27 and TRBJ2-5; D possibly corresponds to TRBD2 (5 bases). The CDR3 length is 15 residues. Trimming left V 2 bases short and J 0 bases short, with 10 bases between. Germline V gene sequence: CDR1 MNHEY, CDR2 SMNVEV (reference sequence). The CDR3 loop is CASSLVREYQETQYF. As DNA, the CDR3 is TGTGCCAGCAGTTTAGTTAGGGAGTACCAAGAGACCCAGTACTTC.

CDR3 nucleotides: TGTGCCAGCAGCCTTGGAACAGGGGCTTCAGATACGCAGTATTTT. It codes for CASSLGTGASDTQYF. The chain uses TRBV7-9 and TRBJ2-3; 7 positions match TRBD1. The CDR3 extends over 15 amino acids. Germline-derived CDR1 and CDR2 are SEHNR and FQNEAQ (reference sequence). V was pared by 5 bases and J by 4 bases, with 9 bases of the junction left unmatched.

CDR3 coding DNA: TGCGCCAGCAGCGGGGAGCGGGGGTCCTATAGCAATGAGCAGTTCTTC. This encodes CASSGERGSYSNEQFF. The V and J genes are TRBV5-1 and TRBJ2-1; 8 bases agree with TRBD2. The germline CDR1 and CDR2 sequences are SGHRS and YFSETQ. V lost 4 bases, J lost 6 bases, and 12 bases stayed unmatched. The length of the CDR3 is 16 residues.

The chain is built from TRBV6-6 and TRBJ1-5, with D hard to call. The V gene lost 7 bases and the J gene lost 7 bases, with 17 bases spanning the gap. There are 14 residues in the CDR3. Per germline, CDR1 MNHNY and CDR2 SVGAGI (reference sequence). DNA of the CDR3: TGTGCCAGCAAGTACGAAGCGGGTCTCCAGCCCCAGCATTTT. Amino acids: CASKYEAGLQPQHF.

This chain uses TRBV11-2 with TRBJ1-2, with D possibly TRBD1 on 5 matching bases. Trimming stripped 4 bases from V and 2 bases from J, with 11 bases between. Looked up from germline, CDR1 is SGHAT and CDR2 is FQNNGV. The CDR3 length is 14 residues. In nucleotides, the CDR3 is TGTGCCAGCAGCTCGTTAAAGGGGAACTATGGCTACACCTTC. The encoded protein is CASSSLKGNYGYTF. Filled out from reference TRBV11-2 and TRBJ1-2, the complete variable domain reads EAGVAQSPRYKIIEKRQSVAFWCNPISGHATLYWYQQILGQGPKLLIQFQNNGVVDDSQLPKDRFSAERLKGVDSTLKIQPAKLEDSAVYLCASSSLKGNYGYTFGSGTRLTVV.

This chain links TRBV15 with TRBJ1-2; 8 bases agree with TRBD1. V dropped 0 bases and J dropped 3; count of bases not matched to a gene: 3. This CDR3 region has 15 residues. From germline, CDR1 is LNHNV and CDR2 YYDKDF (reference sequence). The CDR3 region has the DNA TGTGCCACCAGCAGAGATCCGACAGGGGACTATGGCTACACCTTC. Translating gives CATSRDPTGDYGYTF.

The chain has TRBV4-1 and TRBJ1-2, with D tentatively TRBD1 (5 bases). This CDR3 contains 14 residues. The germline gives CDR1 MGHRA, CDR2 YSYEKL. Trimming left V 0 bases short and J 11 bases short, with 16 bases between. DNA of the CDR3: TGCGCCAGCAGCCAAGATTACGACAGATCCGGGTACACCTTC. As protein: CASSQDYDRSGYTF.

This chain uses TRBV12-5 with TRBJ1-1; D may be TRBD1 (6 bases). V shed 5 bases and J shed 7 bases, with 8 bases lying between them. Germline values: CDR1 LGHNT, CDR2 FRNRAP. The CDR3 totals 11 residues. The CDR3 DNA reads TGTGCTAGTGGTACAGGGTTTGAAGCTTTCTTT. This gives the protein CASGTGFEAFF.